This is a list of T cell receptor beta chains from one sample in a study of cytomegalovirus exposure and HLA in healthy donors. Generated by immunoSEQ multiplex PCR, the TCRdb table keeps only in-frame clones and is missing some. The data show approximately 180,000 clones, 60% to 80% seen once. The source material was PBMCs. Receptor source: a man between 35 and 55 years old in good health and CMV-seropositive. CDR3s include the opening cysteine and the closing phenylalanine or tryptophan. A D gene is named only where the DNA matches it firmly. Part of the rows lack a size; the others show once, few, many or a class for expanded clones.

>once|TRBV5-1|TRBJ2-3|-
TGCGCCAGCAGCTTGTTGGGGGACACCCGATCAGATACGCAGTATTTT
CASSLLGDTRSDTQYF
>-|TRBV5-1|TRBJ2-5|TRBD2
TGCGCCAGCAGCTTAAACTCAGCGGGACCCCAAGAGACCCAGTACTTC
CASSLNSAGPQETQYF
>-|TRBV6-1|TRBJ2-3|-
TGTGCCAGCAGTGTAGCCCCAACAGTCACAGATACGCAGTATTTT
CASSVAPTVTDTQYF
>-|TRBV4-1|TRBJ1-3|-
TGCGCCAGCAGCCAAGAGGGGCAGCCGTGGGGCACCATATATTTT
CASSQEGQPWGTIYF
>-|TRBV6-1|TRBJ1-5|TRBD1
TGTGCCAGCAGTGAAGCTGCAGGGGGGTACAGCAATCAGCCCCAGCATTTT
CASSEAAGGYSNQPQHF
>-|TRBV6-1|TRBJ2-7|-
TGTGCCAGCAGTGAAGCGGGGACAACCAACTCCTACGAGCAGTACTTC
CASSEAGTTNSYEQYF
>few|TRBV11-3|TRBJ1-2|TRBD1
TGTGCCAGCAGCTTAGGGGGACAGAACTATGGCTACACCTTC
CASSLGGQNYGYTF
>-|TRBV6-5|TRBJ1-2|-
TGTGCCAGCACTCCTACCTCAGGGAATTGGGGCTACACCTTC
CASTPTSGNWGYTF
>-|TRBV7-9|TRBJ2-6|TRBD1
TGTGCCAGCAGCCAACCGGGGACAGGCAGGGTATATGGGGCCAACGGCCTGACTTTC
CASSQPGTGRVYGANGLTF
>few|TRBV19|TRBJ1-2|-
TGTGCCACCTTAATATTCTTCTATGGCTACACCTTC
CATLIFFYGYTF
>few|TRBV29-1|TRBJ2-2|-
TGCAGCGTTGAAGCTAAGACAGGAAACACCGGGGAGCTGTTTTTT
CSVEAKTGNTGELFF
>-|TRBV30|TRBJ1-1|-
TGTGCCTGGAGTGCAATCCGGGAGAACCTCAGAGGAGCTTTCTTT
CAWSAIRENLRGAFF
>-|TRBV6-5|TRBJ2-3|TRBD1
TGTGCCAGCAGGGACAGGAGCACAGATACGCAGTATTTT
CASRDRSTDTQYF
>-|TRBV27|TRBJ2-2|-
TGTGCCAGCAGTTTATCTTCCATTAGCCCAATTGGGTCCACCGGGGAGCTGTTTTTT
CASSLSSISPIGSTGELFF
>-|TRBV27|TRBJ2-5|-
TGTGCCAGCAGCCCCAACAGTTTGGAGACCCAGTACTTC
CASSPNSLETQYF
>once|TRBV6-5|TRBJ2-1|-
TGTGCCAGCAGTAGGATCCAGGGAACCTACAATGAGCAGTTCTTC
CASSRIQGTYNEQFF
>-|TRBV11-3|TRBJ2-7|TRBD2
TGTGCCAGCAGCTTAGTAGGCGGGAGGACCTACGAGCAGTACTTC
CASSLVGGRTYEQYF
>-|TRBV5-5|TRBJ2-5|TRBD2
TGTGCCAGCAGCTTCGGACTAGCGGGAGCAGAGACCCAGTACTTC
CASSFGLAGAETQYF
>-|TRBV28|TRBJ1-6|-
TGTGCCAGCAGTTTATCCACTGCACCCCTCCACTTT
CASSLSTAPLHF
>-|TRBV5-1|TRBJ2-3|-
TGCGCCAGCAGCTATGGGAGGGGGGCCGGGGCAGATACGCAGTATTTT
CASSYGRGAGADTQYF
>-|TRBV5-1|TRBJ1-3|TRBD1
TGCGCCAGCAGCACGGGGACAGGGCCTGGAAACACCATATATTTT
CASSTGTGPGNTIYF
>-|TRBV18|TRBJ1-1|-
TGTGCCAGCTCACCAAGTTACCGGGGAGGGGACTCTGAAGCTTTCTTT
CASSPSYRGGDSEAFF
>-|TRBV2|TRBJ2-3|-
TGTGCCAGCAGTGAACCCCGAGGGGGTACTGGCACAGATACGCAGTATTTT
CASSEPRGGTGTDTQYF
>-|TRBV16|TRBJ1-5|-
TGTGCCAGCAGCCAATCCTTAAATCAGCCCCAGCATTTT
CASSQSLNQPQHF
>-|TRBV5-1|TRBJ1-1|TRBD1
TGCGCCAGCAGCACGGGACAGGGTCTGAACACTGAAGCTTTCTTT
CASSTGQGLNTEAFF